This TCR beta chain appears in the sequencing data of a study of shared clonotypes between healthy human individuals. Regarding the study as a whole: Few donors restricted represented genetic and exposure-history diversity.

CD8 cells classed as naive were CD45RO-negative and positively selected for CCR7, excluding terminally differentiated effector memory CD45RA+ cells. The protocol was immunoSEQ multiplex PCR, while the TCRdb copy is restricted to in-frame clones and leaves out a portion. The sample lists around 2,000,000 clones, about 94% seen once, with roughly 1% in the top ten. The V gene lost 4 bases and the J gene lost 4 bases, with 13 bases spanning the gap. Germline assignment: CDR1 SGHVS and CDR2 FNYEAQ. The CDR3 is 15 amino acids. A note on this clone: Its specificity is not known.

What was sequenced was naive CD8+ T cells sorted from blood. The source of this sequence is a man aged 18 to 29 in good health. This rearrangement joins TRBV7-6 to TRBJ1-4, with D perhaps matching TRBD1 (5 bases). CDR3 sequence reads: CASSSATAYNEKLFF. Here the CDR3 DNA reads TGTGCCAGCAGCTCCGCGACAGCTTATAATGAAAAACTGTTTTTT. The whole variable domain, filled in from reference TRBV7-6 and TRBJ1-4, reads GAGVSQSPRYKVTKRGQDVALRCDPISGHVSLYWYRQALGQGPEFLTYFNYEAQQDKSGLPNDRFSAERPEGSISTLTIQRTEQRDSAMYRCASSSATAYNEKLFFGSGTQLSVL.